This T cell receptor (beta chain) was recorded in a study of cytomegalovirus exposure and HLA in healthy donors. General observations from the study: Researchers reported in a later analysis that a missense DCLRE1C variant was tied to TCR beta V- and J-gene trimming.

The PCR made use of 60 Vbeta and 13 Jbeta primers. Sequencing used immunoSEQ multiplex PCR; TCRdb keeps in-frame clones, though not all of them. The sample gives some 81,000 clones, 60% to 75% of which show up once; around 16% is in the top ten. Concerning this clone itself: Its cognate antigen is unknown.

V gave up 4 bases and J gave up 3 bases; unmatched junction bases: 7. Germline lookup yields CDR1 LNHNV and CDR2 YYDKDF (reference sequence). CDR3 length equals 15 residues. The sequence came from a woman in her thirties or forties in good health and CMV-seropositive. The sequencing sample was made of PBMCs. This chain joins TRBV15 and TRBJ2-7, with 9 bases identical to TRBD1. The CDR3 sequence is CATSNLQGAGYEQYF. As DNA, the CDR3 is TGTGCCACCAGCAACTTACAGGGGGCTGGCTACGAGCAGTACTTC.